The present TCR beta chain was sequenced within a study of beta chain features in type 1 diabetes. Study-wide points: Patients and controls would share equally any PCR tilt toward shorter templates.

This clone has only a few counts. Its antigen remains unknown. There are 15 residues in the CDR3. V dropped 2 bases and J dropped 3 bases, with 14 bases sitting between them. The germline gives CDR1 SGHRS, CDR2 YFSETQ. The whole isolated RNA underwent reverse transcription, so sequencing captured expressed TCRB transcripts. It was found that naive, central memory and regulatory T cell samples averaged roughly 3.6 million reads. TCRdb's copy holds only in-frame clones and misses some; the assay was immunoSEQ multiplex PCR. The data show 430,000 or so clones, with approximately 10% seen just once and 0.045% to 0.06% held by the top ten.

V and J are TRBV5-1 and TRBJ1-2; D gene unclear. The material sequenced was naive CD4+ T cells from blood. The source of this sequence is a woman between 18 and 29 years old in good health. The CDR3 bases are TGCGCCAGCAGCTTAATTCCTACGGTAGACTATGGCTACACCTTC. It yields the protein CASSLIPTVDYGYTF.